The 10 T cell receptor beta chains given below trace back to one sample, sequenced in a study of shared clonotypes between healthy human individuals. Sequencing used immunoSEQ multiplex PCR; TCRdb keeps in-frame clones, though not all of them. The sample lists approximately 740,000 clones, approximately 74% occurring once. The specimen was memory CD4+ T cells sorted from blood. Stated subset: CD45RA-negative fraction. The receptors were gathered from a woman in her twenties or thirties in good health.

This clone was counted a single time. The chain carries TRBV4-1 and TRBJ2-7; 7 nucleotides line up with TRBD2. The CDR3 covers 16 residues. Germline loops: CDR1 MGHRA, CDR2 YSYEKL. V shed 4 bases, J shed 6 bases, and the junction held 15 bases outside the gene matches. CDR3 loop: CASSPRSSGVLSEQYF. CDR3 sequence (DNA): TGCGCCAGCAGCCCTCGGAGCAGCGGGGTTCTATCCGAGCAGTACTTC.

This clone is a singleton in its sample. This chain uses TRBV27 with TRBJ2-7; perhaps TRBD1 as D (6 bases). Trimming took off 2 bases at V and 1 base at J, with 21 bases between the two ends. The CDR3 loop spans 18 amino acids. Per the germline V gene, CDR1 is MNHEY and CDR2 is SMNVEV (reference sequence). The CDR3 DNA reads as TGTGCCAGCAGTTTAAAGACGGGCGGACAGACCCTTTCCTACGAGCAGTACTTC. This codes for CASSLKTGGQTLSYEQYF.

V is TRBV27 and J is TRBJ2-6; TRBD1 might be the D (6 bases). The CDR3 is 16 residues long. V dropped 6 bases and J dropped 1 base, with 13 bases sitting between them. Germline V gene lookup returns CDR1 MNHEY and CDR2 SMNVEV (reference sequence). In DNA form, the CDR3 reads TGTGCCAGCAGAGCCCTCACAGGGTCTGGGGCCAACGTCCTGACTTTC. Encoded protein: CASRALTGSGANVLTF.

The J gene is TRBJ1-4, the V gene TRBV18; the D gene is possibly TRBD1 (5 bases). V gave up 3 bases and J gave up 0 bases, with 14 bases separating them. This CDR3 has 17 amino acids. The germline V gene has CDR1 KGHSH and CDR2 LQKENI. CDR3 residues: CASSPRQAGATNEKLFF. The CDR3 DNA is TGTGCCAGCTCACCGAGGCAGGCGGGGGCAACTAATGAAAAACTGTTTTTT.

The chain carries TRBV7-9 and TRBJ1-2, with D uncertain. This CDR3 has 14 residues. V was pared by 5 bases and J by 5 bases, with 15 bases between. CDR1 is SEHNR, CDR2 FQNEAQ, per germline (reference sequence). CDR3 DNA: TGTGCCAGCAGCCGGTGGAACAGAGAATATGGCTACACCTTC. It codes for CASSRWNREYGYTF.

The V call is TRBV7-2, the J call TRBJ2-7, with D perhaps TRBD1 or TRBD2 (5 bases each). The V end was cut by 5 bases, the J end by 1 base, with 18 bases between. The CDR3 contains 16 residues. Germline-derived CDR1 and CDR2 are SGHTA and FQGNSA. CDR3: CASSRAGTDPSYEQYF. In nucleotides, the CDR3 is TGTGCCAGCAGCAGGGCAGGGACGGACCCTTCCTACGAGCAGTACTTC.

In DNA form, the CDR3 reads TGCAGTGCTCCTAACTATGGCTACACCTTC. It yields the protein CSAPNYGYTF. The rearrangement joins TRBV20-1 to TRBJ1-2; no reliable D call. V was shortened by 5 bases and J by 0 bases, with 1 base between the two germline ends. The germline V gene has CDR1 DFQATT and CDR2 SNEGSKA (reference sequence). CDR3 size: 10 residues.

The chain combines TRBV6-1 with TRBJ1-2, with 11 nucleotides matching TRBD1. The CDR3 covers 15 residues. CDR1 is MNHNS, CDR2 SASEGT, per germline. V was clipped by 4 bases and J by 6 bases; unmatched bases: 7. CDR3 residues: CASSGRTGGEDGYTF. CDR3 nucleotides: TGTGCCAGCAGTGGCAGGACAGGGGGCGAGGATGGCTACACCTTC.

The count of this clone is one. This chain uses TRBV28 with TRBJ1-2, with a tentative D call TRBD1 (6 bases). This CDR3 is 16 amino acids long. The germline V gene has CDR1 MDHEN and CDR2 SYDVKM. V was clipped by 5 bases and J by 3 bases, with 19 bases between them. The CDR3: CASSQWTGTSDYGYTF. As DNA, the CDR3 is TGTGCCAGCAGTCAGTGGACCGGGACATCTGACTATGGCTACACCTTC.

This rearrangement joins TRBV7-9 to TRBJ2-7; TRBD1 is a possible D gene (5 bases). The CDR3 loop spans 15 amino acids. Germline V gene sequence: CDR1 SEHNR, CDR2 FQNEAQ (reference sequence). Trimming left V 6 bases short and J 2 bases short, with 17 bases between. CDR3 sequence: CASSFSGSAAYEQYF. The CDR3 DNA reads as TGTGCCAGCAGTTTTTCAGGGTCTGCCGCCTACGAGCAGTACTTC.